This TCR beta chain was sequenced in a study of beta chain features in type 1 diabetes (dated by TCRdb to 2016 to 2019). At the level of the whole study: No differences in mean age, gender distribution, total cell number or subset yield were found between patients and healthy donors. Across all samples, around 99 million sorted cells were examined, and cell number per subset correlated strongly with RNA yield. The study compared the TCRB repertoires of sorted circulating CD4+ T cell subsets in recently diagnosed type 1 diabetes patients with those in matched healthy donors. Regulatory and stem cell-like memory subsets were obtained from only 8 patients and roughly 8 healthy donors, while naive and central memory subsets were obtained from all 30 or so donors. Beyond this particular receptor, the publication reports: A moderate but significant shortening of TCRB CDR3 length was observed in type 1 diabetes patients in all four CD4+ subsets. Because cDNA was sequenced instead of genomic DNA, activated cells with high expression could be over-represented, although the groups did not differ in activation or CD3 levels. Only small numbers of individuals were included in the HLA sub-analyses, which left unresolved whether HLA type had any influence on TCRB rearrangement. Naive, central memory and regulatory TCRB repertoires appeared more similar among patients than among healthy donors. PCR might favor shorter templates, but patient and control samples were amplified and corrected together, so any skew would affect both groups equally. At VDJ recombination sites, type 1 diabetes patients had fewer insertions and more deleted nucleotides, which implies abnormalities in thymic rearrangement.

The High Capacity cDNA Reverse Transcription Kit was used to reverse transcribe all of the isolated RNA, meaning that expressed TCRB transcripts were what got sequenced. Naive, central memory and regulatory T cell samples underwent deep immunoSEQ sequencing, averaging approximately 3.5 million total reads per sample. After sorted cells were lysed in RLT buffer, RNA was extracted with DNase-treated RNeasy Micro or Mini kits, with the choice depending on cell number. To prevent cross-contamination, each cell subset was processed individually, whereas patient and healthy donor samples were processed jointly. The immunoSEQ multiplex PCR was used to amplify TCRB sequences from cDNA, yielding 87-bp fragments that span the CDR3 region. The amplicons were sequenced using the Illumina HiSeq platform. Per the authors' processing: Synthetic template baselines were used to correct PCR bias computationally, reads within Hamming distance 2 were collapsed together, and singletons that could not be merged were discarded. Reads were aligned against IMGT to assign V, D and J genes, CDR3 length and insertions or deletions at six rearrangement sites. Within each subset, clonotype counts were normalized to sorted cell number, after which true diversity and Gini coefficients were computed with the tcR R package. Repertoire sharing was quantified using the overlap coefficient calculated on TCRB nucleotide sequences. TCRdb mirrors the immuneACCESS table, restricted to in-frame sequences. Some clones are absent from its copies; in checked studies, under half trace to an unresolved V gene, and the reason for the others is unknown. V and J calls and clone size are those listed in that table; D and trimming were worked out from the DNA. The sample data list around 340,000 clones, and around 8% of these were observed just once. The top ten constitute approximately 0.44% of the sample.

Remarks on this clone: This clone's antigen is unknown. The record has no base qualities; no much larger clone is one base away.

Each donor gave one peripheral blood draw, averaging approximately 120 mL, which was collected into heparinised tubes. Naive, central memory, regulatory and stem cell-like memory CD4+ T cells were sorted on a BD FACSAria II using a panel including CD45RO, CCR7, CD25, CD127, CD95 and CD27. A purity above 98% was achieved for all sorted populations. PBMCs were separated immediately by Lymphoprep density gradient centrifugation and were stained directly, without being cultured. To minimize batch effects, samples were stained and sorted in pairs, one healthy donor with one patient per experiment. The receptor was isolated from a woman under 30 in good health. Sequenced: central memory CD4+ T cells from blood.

The CDR3 protein is CASRGQGAYEQYF. The DNA is TGTGCCAGCAGGGGACAGGGGGCCTACGAGCAGTACTTC. The rearrangement joined TRBV25-1 to TRBJ2-7, with TRBD1 matching 11 junction bases. Here V drops 6 bases and J drops 2 bases, and the junction holds 0 bases not matched to any gene. CDR3 length: 13 amino acids, cysteine to phenylalanine. The sequence is cut down to CDR3 DNA, 39 bases in frame from base 1. CDR1 MGHDK and CDR2 SYGVNS are derived from the germline V gene.